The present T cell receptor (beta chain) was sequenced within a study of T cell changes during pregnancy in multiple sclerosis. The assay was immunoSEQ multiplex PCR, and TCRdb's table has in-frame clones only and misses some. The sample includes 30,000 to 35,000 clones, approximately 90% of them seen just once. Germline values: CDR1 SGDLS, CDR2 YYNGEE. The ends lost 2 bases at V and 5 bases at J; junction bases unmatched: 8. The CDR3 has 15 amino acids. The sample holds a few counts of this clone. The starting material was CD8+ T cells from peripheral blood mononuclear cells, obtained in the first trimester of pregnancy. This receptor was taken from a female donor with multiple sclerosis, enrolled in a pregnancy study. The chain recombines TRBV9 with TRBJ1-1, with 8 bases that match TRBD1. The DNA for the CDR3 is TGTGCCAGCAGCGTGTCAGGGGGCGCGGGAACTGAAGCTTTCTTT. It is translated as CASSVSGGAGTEAFF.